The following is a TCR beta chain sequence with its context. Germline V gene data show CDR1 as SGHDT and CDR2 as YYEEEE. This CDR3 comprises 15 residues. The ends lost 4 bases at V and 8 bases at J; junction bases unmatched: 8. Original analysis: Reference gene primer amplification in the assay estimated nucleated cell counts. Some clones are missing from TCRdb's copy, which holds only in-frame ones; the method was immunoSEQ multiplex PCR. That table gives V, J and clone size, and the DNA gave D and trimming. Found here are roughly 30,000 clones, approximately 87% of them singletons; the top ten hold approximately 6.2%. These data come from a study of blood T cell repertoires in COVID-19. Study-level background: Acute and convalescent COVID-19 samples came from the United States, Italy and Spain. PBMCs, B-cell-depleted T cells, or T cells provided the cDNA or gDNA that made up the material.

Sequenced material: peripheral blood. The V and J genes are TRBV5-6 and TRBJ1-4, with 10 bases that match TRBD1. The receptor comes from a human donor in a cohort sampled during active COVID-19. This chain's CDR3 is CASSPGQGEGEKLFF. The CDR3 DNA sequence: TGTGCCAGCAGCCCTGGACAGGGGGAAGGGGAAAAACTGTTTTTT.